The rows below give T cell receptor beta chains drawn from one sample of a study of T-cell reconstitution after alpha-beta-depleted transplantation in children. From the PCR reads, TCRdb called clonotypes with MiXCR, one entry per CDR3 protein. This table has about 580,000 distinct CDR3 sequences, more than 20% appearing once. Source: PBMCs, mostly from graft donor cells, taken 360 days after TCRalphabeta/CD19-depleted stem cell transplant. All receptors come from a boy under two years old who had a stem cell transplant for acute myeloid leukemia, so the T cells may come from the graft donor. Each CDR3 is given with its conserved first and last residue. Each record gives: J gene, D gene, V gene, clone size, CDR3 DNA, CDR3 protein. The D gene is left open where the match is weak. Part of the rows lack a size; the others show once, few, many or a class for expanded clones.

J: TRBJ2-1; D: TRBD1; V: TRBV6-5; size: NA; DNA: TGTGCCAGCAGTTACGGAGGGACAGGTCAGGCCAATGAGCAGTTCTTC; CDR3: CASSYGGTGQANEQFF
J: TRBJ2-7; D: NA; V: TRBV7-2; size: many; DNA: TGTGCCAGCAGCTTAGCCCCCACTGGGAGTGAGCAGTACTTC; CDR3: CASSLAPTGSEQYF
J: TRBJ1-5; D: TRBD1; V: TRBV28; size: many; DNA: TGTGCCAGCAGTTTCCCAGGGGGGCAGCCCCAGCATTTT; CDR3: CASSFPGGQPQHF
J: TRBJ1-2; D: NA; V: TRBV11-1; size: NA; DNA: TGTGCCAGCAGCTCCTCGATGGGAGGCTACACCTTC; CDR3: CASSSSMGGYTF
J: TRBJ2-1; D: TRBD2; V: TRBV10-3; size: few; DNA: TGTGCCATCAGTGAGTCAACTAGCGGGGGAAATGAGCAGTTCTTC; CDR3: CAISESTSGGNEQFF
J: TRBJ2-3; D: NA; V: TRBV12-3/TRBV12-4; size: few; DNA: TGTGCCAGCAGCCCCTCTACTAGTAGGGCAGATACGCAGTATTTT; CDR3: CASSPSTSRADTQYF
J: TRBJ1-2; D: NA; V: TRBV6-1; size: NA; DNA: TGTGCCAGCGGATCCATGAATCAAGGGGGGTATGGCTACACCTTC; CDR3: CASGSMNQGGYGYTF
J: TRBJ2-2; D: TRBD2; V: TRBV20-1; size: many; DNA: TGCAGTGCTAGGCCCGGGACTAGCGGGGGGATGAGCACCGGGGAGCTGTTTTTT; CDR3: CSARPGTSGGMSTGELFF
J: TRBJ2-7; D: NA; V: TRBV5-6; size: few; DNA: TGTGCCAGCAGCTTGACAGGTCTCGGCTCCTACGAGCAGTACTTC; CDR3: CASSLTGLGSYEQYF
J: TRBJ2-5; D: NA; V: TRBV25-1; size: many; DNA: TGTGCCAGCAGTGACGTACCACCGTACCAAGAGACCCAGTACTTC; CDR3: CASSDVPPYQETQYF
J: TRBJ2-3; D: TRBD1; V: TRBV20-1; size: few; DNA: TGCAGTGCTAGAGAACCATCACAGGGGCCCCGCACAGATACGCAGTATTTT; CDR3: CSAREPSQGPRTDTQYF
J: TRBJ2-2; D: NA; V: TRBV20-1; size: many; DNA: TGCAGTGCTAGGGGGGAACTCGCGAACACCGGGGAGCTGTTTTTT; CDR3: CSARGELANTGELFF
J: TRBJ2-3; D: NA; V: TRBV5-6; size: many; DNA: TGTGCCAGCAGGTCCCCGGGGACAGATACGCAGTATTTT; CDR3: CASRSPGTDTQYF
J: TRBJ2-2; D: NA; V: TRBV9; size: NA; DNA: TGTGCCAGCAGCGAAGACATCAACACCGGGGAGCTGTTTTTT; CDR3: CASSEDINTGELFF
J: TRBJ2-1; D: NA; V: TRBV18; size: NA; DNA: TGTGCCAGCTCACGGCCGGGCCTTAATGAGCAGTTCTTC; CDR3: CASSRPGLNEQFF
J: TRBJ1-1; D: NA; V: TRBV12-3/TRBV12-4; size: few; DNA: TGTGCCAGCAGTCAAGGGGAGAACACTGAAGCTTTCTTT; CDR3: CASSQGENTEAFF
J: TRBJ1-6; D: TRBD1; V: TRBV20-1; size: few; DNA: TGCAGTGCCACGACCGGGACAGGGGGATCACCCCTCCACTTT; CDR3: CSATTGTGGSPLHF
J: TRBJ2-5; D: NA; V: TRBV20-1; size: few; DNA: TGCAGTGCCGTCGGTTTGTACCAAGAGACCCAGTACTTC; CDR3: CSAVGLYQETQYF
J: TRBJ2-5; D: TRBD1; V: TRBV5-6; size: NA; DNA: TGTGCCAGCAGCGGGGGACAGGTGGTAGAGACCCAGTACTTC; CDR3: CASSGGQVVETQYF
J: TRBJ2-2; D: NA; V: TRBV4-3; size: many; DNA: TGCGCCAGCAGCCAAGATGGGGTCGGGGGCACCGGGGAGCTGTTTTTT; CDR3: CASSQDGVGGTGELFF
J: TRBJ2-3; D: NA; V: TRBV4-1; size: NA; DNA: TGCGCCAGCAGACGCGTTATCATAGCTAGCACAGATACGCAGTATTTT; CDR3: CASRRVIIASTDTQYF
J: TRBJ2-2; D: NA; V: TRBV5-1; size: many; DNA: TGCGCCAGCAGCTTGGAGGTCGGGGGACCGAACACCGGGGAGCTGTTTTTT; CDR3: CASSLEVGGPNTGELFF
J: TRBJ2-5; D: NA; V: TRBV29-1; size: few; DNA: TGCAGCGTCCGCTATGGCGGGGACATCCAAGAGACCCAGTACTTC; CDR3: CSVRYGGDIQETQYF
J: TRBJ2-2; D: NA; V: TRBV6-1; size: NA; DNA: TGTGCCTGCGGGGAGGCAGGGATCACCGGGGAGCTGTTTTTT; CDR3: CACGEAGITGELFF